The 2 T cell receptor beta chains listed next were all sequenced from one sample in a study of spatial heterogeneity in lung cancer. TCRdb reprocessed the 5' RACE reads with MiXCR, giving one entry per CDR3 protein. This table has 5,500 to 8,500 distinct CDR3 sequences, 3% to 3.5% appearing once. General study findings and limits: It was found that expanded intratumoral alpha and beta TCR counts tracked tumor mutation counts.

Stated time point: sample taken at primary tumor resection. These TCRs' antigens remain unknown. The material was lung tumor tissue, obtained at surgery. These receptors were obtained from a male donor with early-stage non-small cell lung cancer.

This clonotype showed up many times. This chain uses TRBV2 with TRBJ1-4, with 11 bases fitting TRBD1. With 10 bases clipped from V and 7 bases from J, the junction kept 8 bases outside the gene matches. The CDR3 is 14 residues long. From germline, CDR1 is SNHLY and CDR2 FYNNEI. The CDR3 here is CATQVGTGGEKLFF. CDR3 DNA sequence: TGTGCCACCCAAGTCGGGACAGGGGGTGAAAAACTGTTTTTT. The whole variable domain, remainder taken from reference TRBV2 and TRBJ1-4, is EPEVTQTPSHQVTQMGQEVILRCVPISNHLYFYWYRQILGQKVEFLVSFYNNEISEKSEIFDDQFSVERPDGSNFTLKIRSTKLEDSAMYFCATQVGTGGEKLFFGSGTQLSVL.

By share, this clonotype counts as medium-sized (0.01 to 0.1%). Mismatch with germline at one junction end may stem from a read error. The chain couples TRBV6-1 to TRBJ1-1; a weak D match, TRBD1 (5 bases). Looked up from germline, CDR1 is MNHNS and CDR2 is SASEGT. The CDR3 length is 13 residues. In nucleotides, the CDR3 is TGTGCCAGCAGTGAAGCGCGGGGGACCAAGGGACTCTTT. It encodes CASSEARGTKGLF.